Following are 5 T cell receptor beta chains from one sample sequenced in a study of T cells after yellow fever vaccination. TCRdb analysed the 5' RACE reads with MiXCR anew, one entry per CDR3 protein. The data contain some 350,000 distinct CDR3 sequences, over 8% of them seen just once; the ten biggest clones take up roughly 18%. Material: PBMCs, obtained on the day of the first yellow fever vaccination. These receptors were collected from a man in his late teens or twenties who received the YFV17D yellow fever vaccine.

This clonotype was seen a handful of times. The rearrangement links TRBV10-3 to TRBJ2-3; no firm D call. This CDR3 contains 17 residues. CDR1 and CDR2 (germline): ENHRY, SYGVKD. Trimming stripped 11 bases from V and 0 bases from J, with 24 bases between. The CDR3 nucleotides read TGTGCCTCCAAAAGCGTGAGCCCCGCCATTAGCACAGATACGCAGTATTTT. The encoded protein is CASKSVSPAISTDTQYF.

This clonotype was picked up a small number of times. The CDR3 nucleotides read TGTGCCAGCAGCTTAGATCTAACCGGTACCCAGGGGACCCAGTACTTC. Translation: CASSLDLTGTQGTQYF. The chain has TRBV11-3 and TRBJ2-5; a possible D gene is TRBD1 (5 bases). V shed 0 bases and J shed 7 bases, with 18 bases lying between them. The CDR3 loop spans 16 amino acids. Germline CDR1 reads SGHNT; CDR2 reads YENEEA. The whole variable domain, remainder taken from reference TRBV11-3 and TRBJ2-5, is EAGVVQSPRYKIIEKKQPVAFWCNPISGHNTLYWYLQNLGQGPELLIRYENEEAVDDSQLPKDRFSAERLKGVDSTLKIQPAELGDSAVYLCASSLDLTGTQGTQYFGPGTRLLVL.

This clonotype appeared many times. This chain uses TRBV18 with TRBJ2-7, with 7 bases matching TRBD2. The CDR3 sequence is 14 residues long. Looked up from germline, CDR1 is KGHSH and CDR2 is LQKENI. After removal of 3 bases from V and 7 bases from J, the junction contained 9 bases not matched to a gene. CDR3 nucleotides: TGTGCCAGCTCACCGGGAGGGGAGGGATATGAGCAGTACGTC. Encoded protein: CASSPGGEGYEQYV.

The chain recombines TRBV5-1 with TRBJ1-6; D ambiguous. This CDR3 is built from 17 residues. The V and J ends lost 4 bases and 7 bases respectively, with 21 bases between them. CDR1 is SGHRS, CDR2 YFSETQ, per germline. For the CDR3, the DNA is TGCGCCAGCAGCCCGAACTTAAGAGGCCGGGAGAATTCACCCCTCCACTTT. Its protein is CASSPNLRGRENSPLHF.

This clonotype was seen more than once but under ten times. The rearrangement links TRBV28 to TRBJ1-2; TRBD1 is a possible D gene (5 bases). Trimming took off 5 bases at V and 3 bases at J, with 13 bases between the two ends. There are 14 residues in the CDR3. CDR1 is MDHEN, CDR2 SYDVKM, per germline. The DNA for the CDR3 is TGTGCCAGCAGTAAATCAGGGTTTGACTATGGCTACACCTTC. It encodes CASSKSGFDYGYTF.